The 25 T cell receptor beta chains below were found in one sample sequenced in a study of cytomegalovirus exposure and HLA in healthy donors. PCR amplification relied on 60 Vbeta primers (plus 13 Jbeta primers). TCRdb's copy holds only in-frame clones and misses some; the assay was immunoSEQ multiplex PCR. Of fewer than 200,000 clones listed, approximately 86% are singletons. The sequenced material came from PBMCs. These receptors came from a boy aged 2 to 10 in good health and CMV-seronegative.

This clone appeared a single time. The V call is TRBV18, the J call TRBJ2-5; D remains ambiguous. V was shortened by 0 bases and J by 4 bases, with 6 bases between the two germline ends. The CDR3 totals 13 residues. Germline V gives CDR1 KGHSH, CDR2 LQKENI. CDR3 sequence: CASSPPALETQYF. The CDR3, as DNA: TGTGCCAGCTCACCACCAGCCTTAGAGACCCAGTACTTC.

The chain is built from TRBV18 and TRBJ1-1; tentatively, D is TRBD1 (6 bases). V lost 3 bases and J 5 bases, leaving 13 bases between the germline ends. Germline values: CDR1 KGHSH, CDR2 LQKENI. The CDR3 is made up of 14 amino acids. CDR3 coding DNA: TGTGCCAGCTCACCCAGCTACCAGGGGACTGAAGCTTTCTTT. Encoded protein: CASSPSYQGTEAFF.

The chain is built from TRBV18 and TRBJ2-7, with 8 nucleotides matching TRBD1. CDR3 length: 16 amino acids. The junction had 14 bases not matched to a gene; V was cut back by 3 bases and J by 7 bases. Germline V gene lookup returns CDR1 KGHSH and CDR2 LQKENI. CDR3 sequence: CASSPNPRGRVREQYF. CDR3 coding DNA: TGTGCCAGCTCACCCAATCCCAGGGGGCGCGTACGGGAGCAGTACTTC.

The rearrangement joins TRBV27 to TRBJ1-2; weak D call: TRBD1 (5 bases). V lost 3 bases, J lost 2 bases, and 7 bases lay in between. Germline V CDR1 and CDR2: MNHEY, SMNVEV (reference sequence). The CDR3 sequence is 13 residues long. CDR3 amino acids: CASSFGGNYGYTF. As DNA, the CDR3 is TGTGCCAGCAGTTTCGGGGGGAACTATGGCTACACCTTC.

The V gene is TRBV28, the J gene TRBJ1-2; 8 nucleotides line up with TRBD1. Trimming at V came to 6 bases and at J to 8 bases, leaving 5 bases not matched to a gene. CDR1 and CDR2 from the germline V gene are MDHEN and SYDVKM. The length of the CDR3 is 12 residues. CDR3 amino acids: CASRNRGVGYTF. The CDR3, as DNA: TGTGCCAGCAGGAACAGGGGGGTCGGCTACACCTTC.

J is TRBJ2-7 and V is TRBV19; D unclear. Germline CDR1 and CDR2: LNHDA and SQIVND (reference sequence). The CDR3 has 11 amino acids. Trimming cost V 10 bases and J 3 bases, with 10 bases left between them. This chain's CDR3 is CATRQDYEQYF. CDR3 nucleotide sequence: TGTGCCACCCGCCAGGACTACGAGCAGTACTTC.

The genes are TRBV30 and TRBJ2-7; the match to TRBD2 covers 12 bases. With 3 bases clipped from V and 2 bases from J, the junction kept 2 bases outside the gene matches. The germline V gene encodes CDR1 GTSNPN and CDR2 SVGIG (reference sequence). This CDR3 is 14 amino acids long. This chain's CDR3 is CAWRRLAGAYEQYF. The CDR3 region has the DNA TGTGCCTGGAGGAGACTAGCGGGGGCCTACGAGCAGTACTTC.

V gene TRBV5-4 combines with J gene TRBJ1-2; D may be TRBD1 (5 bases). Trimming cost V 1 base and J 8 bases, with 21 bases left between them. The CDR3 is 16 residues long. Germline V gene lookup returns CDR1 SGHNT and CDR2 YYREEE (reference sequence). CDR3 residues: CASSLTPKDIAGGYTF. The CDR3 DNA reads as TGTGCCAGCAGCTTGACGCCTAAGGACATCGCCGGGGGCTACACCTTC.

The chain recombines TRBV27 with TRBJ2-2, with a weak D call TRBD1 (5 bases). The CDR3 consists of 14 residues. Trimming shortened V by 4 bases and J by 7 bases, and 13 bases separated the two germline ends. Germline values: CDR1 MNHEY, CDR2 SMNVEV (reference sequence). CDR3 residues: CASSYDSRYGELFF. The CDR3, as DNA: TGTGCCAGCAGTTACGACAGCCGATACGGGGAGCTGTTTTTT.

The V and J genes are TRBV27 and TRBJ2-7, with D perhaps TRBD2 (5 bases). Germline lookup yields CDR1 MNHEY and CDR2 SMNVEV (reference sequence). This CDR3 is 15 amino acids long. V lost 0 bases and J lost 3, with 12 bases in between. CDR3 loop: CASSLSSGLLYEQYF. The DNA for the CDR3 is TGTGCCAGCAGTTTATCAAGCGGTCTACTCTACGAGCAGTACTTC.

This sequence joins TRBV29-1 and TRBJ1-1; D is unresolved. Germline V gives CDR1 SQVTM, CDR2 ANQGSEA. Between the trimmed V and J ends, which lost 8 bases and 4 bases, there was a span of 23 bases. This CDR3 region has 15 residues. The chain's CDR3 is CSTPGSDLVGTEAFF. The CDR3, as DNA: TGCAGCACTCCCGGGTCAGACCTAGTGGGCACTGAAGCTTTCTTT.

The V call is TRBV4-1, the J call TRBJ1-2; 7 bases match TRBD1. Germline values: CDR1 MGHRA, CDR2 YSYEKL. V shed 6 bases and J 4 bases; nucleotides not matched to a gene: 14. This CDR3 is built from 16 residues. The CDR3 here is CASRRQTGAAGYGYTF. For the CDR3, the DNA is TGCGCCAGCAGGCGCCAAACAGGGGCCGCCGGCTATGGCTACACCTTC.

The chain uses TRBV6-1 and TRBJ1-5; D uncertain. This CDR3 is built from 17 residues. V was cut by 1 base and J by 12 bases, with 25 bases left in between. Looked up from germline, CDR1 is MNHNS and CDR2 is SASEGT. The CDR3 DNA reads as TGTGCCAGCAGTGAAGGGTTTTGGGAGGACTTTCCTCGGCACCAGCATTTT. Its translation: CASSEGFWEDFPRHQHF.

The chain is built from TRBV7-9 and TRBJ1-1, with TRBD1 matching over 11 bases. The germline CDR1 and CDR2 sequences are SEHNR and FQNEAQ (reference sequence). This CDR3 has 16 amino acids. Trimming removed 7 bases from V and 5 bases from J; junction bases left unmatched: 12. The CDR3 region is CASTKPGQGELTEAFF. The CDR3, as DNA: TGTGCCAGCACCAAACCGGGACAGGGGGAGTTAACTGAAGCTTTCTTT.

This clone was seen a few times. The chain joins TRBV19 to TRBJ1-5, with D unclear. The V gene's germline CDR1 is LNHDA and CDR2 SQIVND (reference sequence). There are 19 residues in the CDR3. Trimming cost V 3 bases and J 3 bases, with 24 bases left between them. The CDR3 DNA reads TGTGCCAGTAGTATTAGGTTGGATCATCTTCATACAGCCAATCAGCCCCAGCATTTT. Translated: CASSIRLDHLHTANQPQHF.

The chain joins TRBV19 to TRBJ1-4; D remains unclear. The V gene lost 3 bases and the J gene lost 5 bases, with 16 bases spanning the gap. CDR3 size: 16 residues. Germline V gives CDR1 LNHDA, CDR2 SQIVND (reference sequence). The CDR3 loop is CASSMGFVAENEKLFF. CDR3 bases: TGTGCCAGTAGTATGGGTTTTGTGGCGGAAAATGAAAAACTGTTTTTT.

The rearrangement joins TRBV6-1 to TRBJ2-1; 9 bases are shared with TRBD1. This CDR3 is built from 17 residues. V lost 4 bases, J lost 6 bases, and 13 bases stayed unmatched. Germline values: CDR1 MNHNS, CDR2 SASEGT. The DNA for the CDR3 is TGTGCCAGCAGTGCCGGGACAGGGATTAGCTGGCCCAATGAGCAGTTCTTC. It codes for CASSAGTGISWPNEQFF.

The V and J genes are TRBV19 and TRBJ1-1; possibly TRBD1 for D (5 bases). V was pared by 5 bases and J by 10 bases, with 17 bases between. CDR1 is LNHDA, CDR2 SQIVND, per germline (reference sequence). The CDR3 is 13 residues long. In DNA form, the CDR3 reads TGTGCCAGTAGTCCCCATCCGGTCCAGGGAGCTTTCTTT. Translation: CASSPHPVQGAFF.

The CDR3 nucleotides read TGTGCCTGGAGTGTACTCCCCCCTGACACTGAAGCTTTCTTT. Translating it yields CAWSVLPPDTEAFF. The chain joins TRBV30 to TRBJ1-1; no clear D gene. The germline V gene encodes CDR1 GTSNPN and CDR2 SVGIG (reference sequence). V dropped 0 bases and J dropped 3 bases, with 11 bases sitting between them. This CDR3 is 14 amino acids long.

The CDR3 DNA reads TGTGCCAGCAGTGAAGACAGGGTCCCTCAGCCCCAGCATTTT. It yields the protein CASSEDRVPQPQHF. The chain is built from TRBV2 and TRBJ1-5; D might be TRBD1 (6 bases). Germline values: CDR1 SNHLY, CDR2 FYNNEI. V lost 1 base and J lost 6, with 10 bases in between. This CDR3 has 14 residues.

V is TRBV9 and J is TRBJ1-6, with a possible D match to TRBD1 (6 bases). Trimming took off 0 bases at V and 10 bases at J, with 14 bases between the two ends. The V gene's germline CDR1 is SGDLS and CDR2 YYNGEE. The CDR3 spans 15 residues. The CDR3 bases are TGTGCCAGCAGCGTAGAACAGGGATGGCTGTCACCCCTCCACTTT. It codes for CASSVEQGWLSPLHF.

The V gene is TRBV5-8, the J gene TRBJ2-5, with 7 bases matching TRBD1. Trimming at V came to 2 bases and at J to 5 bases, leaving 6 bases not matched to a gene. This CDR3 is built from 14 residues. CDR1 is SGHTS and CDR2 is YDEGEE in the germline V gene. DNA for the CDR3: TGTGCCAGCAGCTTTGGACAGGCATACGAGACCCAGTACTTC. The encoded protein is CASSFGQAYETQYF.

The V call is TRBV14, the J call TRBJ2-1; D might be TRBD2 (5 bases). Trimming removed 2 bases from V and 4 bases from J, with 6 bases in between. The CDR3 spans 13 residues. Germline lookup yields CDR1 SGHDN and CDR2 FVKESK. CDR3 DNA: TGTGCCAGCAGCCAACGACTATACAATGAGCAGTTCTTC. Encoded protein: CASSQRLYNEQFF.

The chain combines TRBV4-1 with TRBJ1-1; TRBD1 matches 9 bases. The CDR3 covers 16 residues. CDR1 and CDR2 (germline): MGHRA, YSYEKL. V lost 0 bases, J lost 2 bases, and 4 bases stayed unmatched. This CDR3 reads CASSQDDRGLNTEAFF. The CDR3 DNA follows: TGCGCCAGCAGCCAAGATGACAGGGGGTTAAACACTGAAGCTTTCTTT.

This CDR3 reads CASSPLRGTGDGYTF. In nucleotides, the CDR3 is TGTGCCAGCAGCCCTCTCAGAGGGACAGGGGATGGCTACACCTTC. This chain connects TRBV11-2 to TRBJ1-2; 10 bases agree with TRBD1. The CDR3 has 15 residues. Germline V gives CDR1 SGHAT, CDR2 FQNNGV. V shed 5 bases and J 6 bases; nucleotides not matched to a gene: 9.